Below, 25 T cell receptor beta chains from the same sample are listed, as sequenced in a study of cytomegalovirus exposure and HLA in healthy donors. With 60 Vbeta and 13 Jbeta primers, the PCR was carried out. Produced via immunoSEQ multiplex PCR; TCRdb's table is partial and in-frame only. The data hold 77,000 or so clones, with 75% observed a single time. The sample consisted of PBMCs. The receptors come from a middle-aged woman in good health and CMV-seronegative.

The chain employs TRBV28 and TRBJ2-5; 9 nucleotides line up with TRBD1. Trimming took 7 bases from V and 4 from J; bases not matched to a gene: 4. In germline, CDR1 is MDHEN, CDR2 SYDVKM. The CDR3 is 13 residues long. CDR3 residues: CASTGQGRETQYF. The CDR3 DNA is TGTGCCAGCACGGGACAGGGTAGAGAGACCCAGTACTTC.

This clone was seen more than once but under ten times. This chain links TRBV7-2 with TRBJ2-7; TRBD2 matches at 7 bases. This CDR3 contains 16 residues. V shed 4 bases and J 3 bases; nucleotides not matched to a gene: 12. Germline V gene lookup returns CDR1 SGHTA and CDR2 FQGNSA. The CDR3 sequence: CASSWRGEGGNYEQYF. The DNA for the CDR3 is TGTGCCAGCAGCTGGCGAGGGGAGGGAGGTAACTACGAGCAGTACTTC.

The chain carries TRBV7-2 and TRBJ1-2, with D possibly TRBD1 on 5 matching bases. This CDR3 region has 13 residues. CDR1 is SGHTA and CDR2 is FQGNSA in the germline V gene. The V and J ends lost 5 bases and 4 bases respectively, with 11 bases between them. The CDR3 loop is CASSPGDSYGYTF. CDR3 DNA sequence: TGTGCCAGCAGCCCCGGGGACTCCTATGGCTACACCTTC.

V is TRBV7-2 and J is TRBJ1-5; possible D gene TRBD1, 5 bases. Germline V CDR1 and CDR2: SGHTA, FQGNSA. V shed 1 base and J shed 6 bases, with 16 bases lying between them. The CDR3 extends over 16 amino acids. The CDR3 nucleotides are TGTGCCAGCAGCTTAGAGGCAGGGCAGTGGAGTCAGCCCCAGCATTTT. It is translated as CASSLEAGQWSQPQHF.

CDR3 amino acids: CASSRVGEQYF. In DNA form, the CDR3 reads TGTGCCAGCAGCAGGGTAGGCGAGCAGTACTTC. This chain joins TRBV6-1 and TRBJ2-7; D is perhaps TRBD1 (5 bases). The CDR3 is 11 amino acids. Trimming took 6 bases from V and 6 from J, leaving 9 bases between them. Per germline, CDR1 MNHNS and CDR2 SASEGT.

The rearrangement uses TRBV30 and TRBJ2-7; no clear D gene. V was clipped by 4 bases and J by 1 base, with 11 bases between them. Germline CDR1 reads GTSNPN; CDR2 reads SVGIG (reference sequence). This CDR3 has 13 residues. The CDR3 sequence: CAWNKKWSYEQYF. The CDR3 bases are TGTGCCTGGAACAAAAAGTGGTCCTACGAGCAGTACTTC. Full variable domain (remainder filled in from reference TRBV30 and TRBJ2-7): SQTIHQWPATLVQPVGSPLSLECTVEGTSNPNLYWYRQAAGRGLQLLFYSVGIGQISSEVPQNLSASRPQDRQFILSSKKLLLSDSGFYLCAWNKKWSYEQYFGPGTRLTVT.

This clone showed up just a few times. The chain carries TRBV6-6 and TRBJ1-2, with a possible D match to TRBD1 (6 bases). Deletions cut 3 bases from V and 7 bases from J, with 12 bases between. The CDR3 runs 13 residues. CDR1 and CDR2 (germline): MNHNY, SVGAGI (reference sequence). In nucleotides, the CDR3 is TGTGCCAGCAGTTATACAGGGTCTGGTGGCTACACCTTC. Translated, it gives CASSYTGSGGYTF.

Only one count was recorded for this clone. The V call is TRBV14, the J call TRBJ2-7, with 9 nucleotides matching TRBD1. The V segment lost 4 bases and the J segment 2 bases; nucleotides outside the gene matches: 3. Germline values: CDR1 SGHDN, CDR2 FVKESK. This CDR3 is 14 amino acids long. In DNA, the CDR3 is TGTGCCAGCAGCCCAGGGACAGGGACCTACGAGCAGTACTTC. Protein: CASSPGTGTYEQYF.

There are a few counts of this clone. This sequence joins TRBV7-2 and TRBJ2-1; TRBD2 matches at 8 bases. V lost 0 bases to trimming and J lost 15 bases; unmatched junction nucleotides: 13. Per the germline V gene, CDR1 is SGHTA and CDR2 is FQGNSA. The CDR3 loop spans 15 amino acids. CDR3: CASSLAVERGTSRFF. CDR3 nucleotides: TGTGCCAGCAGCTTAGCGGTCGAGCGGGGGACCAGTAGGTTCTTC.

Only one count was recorded for this clone. The rearrangement uses TRBV7-2 and TRBJ1-1; perhaps TRBD1 as D (5 bases). Trimming pared 1 base from V and 1 base from J, leaving 19 bases between. The CDR3 consists of 18 residues. The V gene's germline CDR1 is SGHTA and CDR2 FQGNSA. CDR3 sequence (DNA): TGTGCCAGCAGCTTAGATCCCCCTCTGACAGCGCCGAACACTGAAGCTTTCTTT. Translation: CASSLDPPLTAPNTEAFF.

Here the CDR3 reads CASGPWTSAPYEQYF. CDR3 DNA sequence: TGTGCCAGCGGGCCGTGGACTAGCGCTCCCTACGAGCAGTACTTC. V is TRBV5-4 and J is TRBJ2-7, with 9 nucleotides matching TRBD2. The germline V gene encodes CDR1 SGHNT and CDR2 YYREEE (reference sequence). The CDR3 loop spans 15 amino acids. V was clipped by 7 bases and J by 2 bases; unmatched bases: 10.

The chain carries TRBV7-2 and TRBJ1-2, with 7 bases identical to TRBD1. Looked up from germline, CDR1 is SGHTA and CDR2 is FQGNSA. J gave up 4 bases and V 5 bases, and 13 bases lay outside the gene matches. The CDR3 is 16 residues long. CDR3 in DNA: TGTGCCAGCAGCCTCGCTTTGGGACAGCGACTCTATGGCTACACCTTC. This translates into CASSLALGQRLYGYTF.

This clone was counted a few times. The chain couples TRBV10-3 to TRBJ1-1, with TRBD1 as a possible D gene (6 bases). V was clipped by 7 bases and J by 4 bases, with 13 bases between them. Germline values: CDR1 ENHRY, CDR2 SYGVKD. The CDR3 runs 13 residues. This CDR3 is CAINNRVGTEAFF. The CDR3 nucleotides are TGTGCCATCAATAACAGGGTGGGCACTGAAGCTTTCTTT.

This clone has a handful of counts. The chain joins TRBV18 to TRBJ1-2; 7 bases agree with TRBD1. There are 13 residues in the CDR3. CDR1 is KGHSH, CDR2 LQKENI, per germline. J lost 10 bases, V lost 0 bases, and 5 bases had no gene match. The DNA of the CDR3 is TGTGCCAGCTCACCACCAGACAGGGAGGTCTACACCTTC. Its protein product is CASSPPDREVYTF.

The chain couples TRBV5-4 to TRBJ1-2; 8 bases are shared with TRBD1. Germline V lookup: CDR1 SGHNT, CDR2 YYREEE (reference sequence). This CDR3 region has 14 residues. Unmatched junction bases numbered 2, after V lost 0 bases and J lost 4 bases. The DNA for the CDR3 is TGTGCCAGCAGCTTGGGTGGGACAGGCTATGGCTACACCTTC. Its protein is CASSLGGTGYGYTF.

This clone has just a few counts. This chain uses TRBV6-5 with TRBJ2-4; tentatively, D is TRBD1 (5 bases). Germline V CDR1 and CDR2: MNHEY, SVGAGI. This CDR3 comprises 13 residues. V shed 7 bases and J shed 7 bases, with 14 bases lying between them. The CDR3 is CASNARARNIQYF. CDR3 nucleotide sequence: TGTGCCAGCAATGCCAGGGCGCGGAACATTCAGTACTTC.

About this clone itself: The junction shows a germline mismatch at one end, possibly a read error. The chain is built from TRBV7-9 and TRBJ1-5; D gene uncertain. Germline CDR1 reads SEHNR; CDR2 reads FQNEAQ (reference sequence). This CDR3 has 12 amino acids. CDR3 sequence: CSSSTNNQPQHF. The CDR3 DNA reads TGTTCCAGCAGTACAAACAATCAGCCCCAGCATTTT.

This clone occurred a few times. The chain links TRBV18 to TRBJ1-5; D might be TRBD1 (5 bases). CDR3 length equals 15 residues. V was clipped by 4 bases and J by 1 base, with 11 bases between them. Germline CDR1 is KGHSH and CDR2 is LQKENI. The chain's CDR3 is CASSQWGGSNQPQHF. The CDR3 region has the DNA TGTGCCAGCTCACAGTGGGGCGGAAGCAATCAGCCCCAGCATTTT.

The chain combines TRBV10-3 with TRBJ2-5, with 9 bases lining up with TRBD1. The J call may be wrong; the DNA end is better matched by TRBJ2-7. Germline CDR1 and CDR2: ENHRY and SYGVKD. This CDR3 spans 15 amino acids. DNA of the CDR3: TGTGCCATGGGATCGGACAGGGGAAACTCCTACGAGCAGTACTTC. The encoded protein is CAMGSDRGNSYEQYF.

This clone was seen once. The genes are TRBV6-1 and TRBJ1-2; D is perhaps TRBD1 (5 bases). This CDR3 is 14 amino acids long. The V and J ends lost 6 bases and 2 bases respectively, with 13 bases between them. CDR1 and CDR2 from the germline V gene are MNHNS and SASEGT. The CDR3 nucleotides read TGTGCCAGCAGCCCCGCAGGGAACAACTATGGCTACACCTTC. This gives the protein CASSPAGNNYGYTF.

This chain uses TRBV19 with TRBJ2-7, with D perhaps TRBD2 (6 bases). Trimming stripped 6 bases from V and 1 base from J, with 10 bases between. The CDR3 extends over 13 amino acids. The germline V gene encodes CDR1 LNHDA and CDR2 SQIVND (reference sequence). The CDR3 loop reads CASSAGTSYEQYF. CDR3 nucleotide sequence: TGTGCCAGTAGCGCAGGGACTTCCTACGAGCAGTACTTC.

This chain's CDR3 is CASSLSGLASYEQYF. For the CDR3, the DNA is TGTGCCAGCAGCTTATCGGGACTAGCGTCCTACGAGCAGTACTTC. V gene TRBV11-1 combines with J gene TRBJ2-7, with TRBD2 matching over 10 bases. The CDR3 runs 15 residues. From germline, CDR1 is SGHAT and CDR2 FQDESV (reference sequence). V shed 2 bases and J 1 base; nucleotides not matched to a gene: 2.

This clone has just a few counts. The chain combines TRBV4-3 with TRBJ1-1; D is unresolved. V gave up 3 bases and J gave up 4 bases, with 12 bases separating them. Germline V gene sequence: CDR1 LGHNA, CDR2 YSLEER. The length of the CDR3 is 14 residues. This CDR3 is CASSHLGDGTEAFF. The CDR3 nucleotides are TGCGCCAGCAGCCACCTTGGAGACGGCACTGAAGCTTTCTTT.

This sequence joins TRBV2 and TRBJ1-4; a weak D match, TRBD1 (6 bases). V was pared by 4 bases and J by 11 bases, with 14 bases between. Germline assignment: CDR1 SNHLY and CDR2 FYNNEI. The CDR3 totals 13 residues. CDR3 amino acids: CASSGDIGPKLFF. The CDR3 region has the DNA TGTGCCAGCAGTGGGGACATAGGCCCGAAACTGTTTTTT.

The rearrangement joins TRBV14 to TRBJ2-7; a weak D match, TRBD1 (6 bases). CDR3 length: 16 residues. Germline CDR1 reads SGHDN; CDR2 reads FVKESK. Trimming removed 1 base from V and 3 bases from J, with 16 bases in between. This CDR3 is CASSQVGGQGNYEQYF. In nucleotides, the CDR3 is TGTGCCAGCAGCCAAGTTGGGGGCCAGGGTAACTACGAGCAGTACTTC.